The 7 T cell receptor beta chains below come from one sample, sequenced in a study of blood T cells in healthy people across ages. With a J-beta primer mix and a sample-barcoded 5' primer, a second PCR ran 7 to 11 cycles. TCRdb called the 5' RACE reads again in MiXCR, with one record for every CDR3 protein. The sample yields hundreds of thousands of distinct CDR3 sequences, around 24% seen once. This same sample was also part of a study on T cells of mothers and their children.

Sequenced sample: blood. All receptors come from a boy aged 5-17 years in good health.

This chain connects TRBV15 to TRBJ2-7; tentatively, D is TRBD1 or TRBD2 (7 bases each). The CDR3 consists of 15 residues. The V gene lost 3 bases and the J gene lost 7 bases, with 19 bases spanning the gap. CDR1 is LNHNV, CDR2 YYDKDF, per germline (reference sequence). The CDR3 nucleotides are TGTGCCACCAGCAGTTTTCAGGGGGGGGACCAGGAGCAGTACTTC. It translates to CATSSFQGGDQEQYF. The entire variable domain, with the rest obtained from reference TRBV15 and TRBJ2-7, is as follows: DAMVIQNPRYQVTQFGKPVTLSCSQTLNHNVMYWYQQKSSQAPKLLFHYYDKDFNNEADTPDNFQSRRPNTSFCFLDIRSPGLGDTAMYLCATSSFQGGDQEQYFGPGTRLTVT.

This clonotype was found many times. The chain links TRBV7-9 to TRBJ2-5; 9 positions agree with TRBD1. Per the germline V gene, CDR1 is SEHNR and CDR2 is FQNEAQ (reference sequence). V shed 6 bases, J shed 2 bases, and the junction held 4 bases outside the gene matches. The CDR3 length is 14 residues. The CDR3 is CASSTGTGQETQYF. The CDR3 nucleotides are TGTGCCAGCAGTACCGGGACAGGGCAAGAGACCCAGTACTTC.

This clonotype was picked up a small number of times. One end of the junction does not line up with germline, which may come from a read error. V is TRBV29-1 and J is TRBJ1-1; no firm D call. The CDR3 has 12 residues. CDR1 and CDR2 (germline): SQVTM, ANQGSEA. The CDR3 sequence is CSVGERNAEAFF. The CDR3 DNA reads TGCAGCGTTGGAGAGAGGAACGCTGAAGCTTTCTTT.

The J gene is TRBJ1-2, the V gene TRBV6-1; the D is unclear. V was pared by 2 bases and J by 4 bases, with 17 bases between. This CDR3 is built from 16 residues. Germline V gene lookup returns CDR1 MNHNS and CDR2 SASEGT. For the CDR3, the DNA is TGTGCCAGCAGTGAACAACTCCTGATTTGGGCCTATGGCTACACCTTC. Its protein product is CASSEQLLIWAYGYTF.

There are a few counts of this clonotype. This chain joins TRBV5-1 and TRBJ1-4; 7 nucleotides match TRBD1. The V segment lost 4 bases and the J segment 8 bases; nucleotides outside the gene matches: 8. Per the germline V gene, CDR1 is SGHRS and CDR2 is YFSETQ. The CDR3 totals 14 residues. The CDR3: CASSQGQSPEKLFF. The CDR3 nucleotides are TGCGCCAGCAGCCAGGGACAGTCGCCGGAAAAACTGTTTTTT.

The genes are TRBV12-3 or TRBV12-4 and TRBJ2-3; D gene uncertain. The CDR3 covers 13 residues. Trimming cost V 5 bases and J 4 bases, with 10 bases left between them. CDR3 in amino acids: CASSRVGPDTQYF. CDR3 coding DNA: TGTGCCAGCAGTCGAGTGGGTCCAGATACGCAGTATTTT.

This clonotype was picked up a small number of times. The V gene is TRBV29-1, the J gene TRBJ1-1, with 8 bases matching TRBD1. Germline V lookup: CDR1 SQVTM, CDR2 ANQGSEA. The CDR3 spans 13 residues. V lost 6 bases and J lost 0; bases outside the gene matches: 3. In DNA, the CDR3 is TGCAGCGTAGCAGGGGGCCTGAACACTGAAGCTTTCTTT. Its translation is CSVAGGLNTEAFF.